Each of the 5 T cell receptor beta chains below was sequenced from the same sample in a study of cytomegalovirus exposure and HLA in healthy donors (dated by TCRdb to about 2017). Libraries came from the immunoSEQ multiplex PCR assay. For the multiplex PCR, a mixture combining 60 forward primers for TCR Vbeta segments and 13 reverse primers for TCR Jbeta segments was used. This is the immuneACCESS table as TCRdb keeps it, with only in-frame sequences that have V and J called. A part of the clones is gone; compared with another copy, unresolved V genes explain less than half, and the rest is unexplained. For this sample there are 190,000 or so clones; 79% appear just once. About 1.4% of the sample goes to the ten largest clones. The specimen was PBMCs. The receptors come from a girl aged 10-17 years in good health and CMV-seropositive.

The chain has TRBV12-1 and TRBJ2-2; no check of the table's D call, TRBD1, against the DNA was made. TRBV12-1 counts as a pseudogene. The CDR3 runs 18 residues. The CDR3 spells CASSGAEQGFRCTGELFF. For the CDR3, the DNA is TGTGCCAGCAGCGGGGCTGAACAGGGCTTTAGATGCACCGGGGAGCTGTTTTTT.

The V gene is TRBV19, the J gene TRBJ2-3; TRBD2 agrees at 11 bases. CDR1 and CDR2 from the germline V gene are LNHDA and SQIVND (reference sequence). After removal of 6 bases from V and 5 bases from J, the junction contained 7 bases not matched to a gene. The CDR3 is 15 residues long. The CDR3 protein is CASSAIAGGGDTQYF. DNA of the CDR3: TGTGCCAGTAGCGCTATAGCGGGGGGGGGAGATACGCAGTATTTT.

The rearrangement joins TRBV2 to TRBJ1-1; D is unclear. Looked up from germline, CDR1 is SNHLY and CDR2 is FYNNEI. With 8 bases removed from V and 3 bases from J, the gap between germline ends came to 10 bases. The CDR3 extends over 12 amino acids. CDR3 DNA: TGTGCCAGCCGAGAGTATTACACTGAAGCTTTCTTT. Translation gives CASREYYTEAFF.

The J gene is TRBJ1-4, the V gene TRBV7-2; D is unclear. This CDR3 contains 14 residues. V gave up 1 base and J gave up 6 bases, with 9 bases separating them. Germline-derived CDR1 and CDR2 are SGHTA and FQGNSA. The CDR3 sequence: CASSLDIRYEKLFF. The CDR3 coding sequence is TGTGCCAGCAGCTTAGACATACGATATGAAAAACTGTTTTTT.

In its sample, this clone was seen a few times. The rearrangement links TRBV29-1 to TRBJ2-5; 13 bases agree with TRBD2. V lost 5 bases, J lost 7 bases, and 19 bases stayed unmatched. The V gene's germline CDR1 is SQVTM and CDR2 ANQGSEA. The CDR3 extends over 18 amino acids. The CDR3 reads CSVPGIFPTSGGAGTQYF. In DNA, the CDR3 is TGCAGCGTTCCCGGAATCTTTCCTACTAGCGGGGGGGCTGGGACCCAGTACTTC.